The 32 T cell receptor beta chains below were found in one sample sequenced in a study of read filtering for tumor transcriptome and immune sequencing. From roughly 390 ng of RNA, a library with molecular barcoded alpha/delta and beta/gamma adaptors was made. TCRdb independently ran MiXCR on the reads; one entry per CDR3 protein. The sample consists of 35,000 to 40,000 distinct CDR3 sequences, roughly 13% of them appearing once. The sequenced sample consisted of a population of CD138-negative cells sorted from bone marrow. The receptor source for this set is a donor at least 40 years old with multiple myeloma.

The chain couples TRBV7-2 to TRBJ2-7, with 16 bases matching TRBD2. V dropped 5 bases and J dropped 7; count of bases not matched to a gene: 8. CDR3 length: 16 residues. From germline, CDR1 is SGHTA and CDR2 FQGNSA. The CDR3 region has the DNA TGTGCCAGCAGCCCGGGGACTAGCGGGAGGGCGGGGGAGCAGTACTTC. Translated, it gives CASSPGTSGRAGEQYF.

This clonotype occurred a few times. A much larger clone sits a single nucleotide away, making a read error possible. The chain links TRBV5-5 to TRBJ2-7; 10 bases are shared with TRBD1. This CDR3 has 15 amino acids. Trimming cost V 5 bases and J 2 bases; bases outside gene matches: 7. Germline CDR1 reads SGHKS; CDR2 reads YYEKEE (reference sequence). This CDR3 reads CASSSDRGQAYEQYF. DNA for the CDR3: TGTGCCAGCAGTAGCGACAGGGGGCAAGCCTACGAGCAGTACTTC.

At least ten counts were recorded for this clonotype. This rearrangement joins TRBV3-1 to TRBJ1-5, with D unresolved. V gave up 1 base and J gave up 6 bases, with 4 bases separating them. Germline V gene lookup returns CDR1 LGHDT and CDR2 YNNKEL (reference sequence). This CDR3 contains 12 residues. The CDR3: CASSQGGQPQHF. CDR3 nucleotide sequence: TGTGCCAGCAGCCAAGGAGGTCAGCCCCAGCATTTT.

This clonotype was counted only a few times. The chain carries TRBV29-1 and TRBJ1-3; D gene ambiguous. Looked up from germline, CDR1 is SQVTM and CDR2 is ANQGSEA. CDR3 size: 13 residues. Trimming stripped 7 bases from V and 2 bases from J, with 12 bases between. This CDR3 reads CSAGSGPGNTIYF. CDR3 nucleotides: TGCAGCGCCGGCTCTGGACCTGGAAACACCATATATTTT.

In its sample, this clonotype was seen many times. The chain has TRBV27 and TRBJ2-1; 7 bases align to TRBD1. Trimming at V came to 1 base and at J to 6 bases, leaving 3 bases not matched to a gene. Germline CDR1 MNHEY, CDR2 SMNVEV (reference sequence). This CDR3 contains 14 residues. CDR3 region: CASSLLGTVNEQFF. The CDR3 DNA is TGTGCCAGCAGTTTATTAGGGACAGTCAATGAGCAGTTCTTC.

This clonotype was picked up many times. The rearrangement uses TRBV29-1 and TRBJ2-3; D might be TRBD2 (6 bases). V shed 7 bases and J shed 1 base, with 15 bases lying between them. The CDR3 loop spans 14 amino acids. Germline loops: CDR1 SQVTM, CDR2 ANQGSEA. CDR3 sequence reads: CSASPPSGTDTQYF. DNA for the CDR3: TGCAGCGCCTCCCCTCCTAGCGGCACAGATACGCAGTATTTT.

This clonotype was detected many times. The V and J genes are TRBV27 and TRBJ2-7; no definite D call. This CDR3 contains 15 residues. V was clipped by 6 bases and J by 2 bases, with 17 bases between them. CDR1 and CDR2 from the germline V gene are MNHEY and SMNVEV (reference sequence). The CDR3 loop is CASSAGSGSTYEQYF. The CDR3 nucleotides are TGTGCCAGCAGCGCCGGGTCCGGCTCAACCTACGAGCAGTACTTC.

This clonotype was seen a few times. It may be a read error: a sequence one base away is much more abundant. The chain has TRBV20-1 and TRBJ2-5; D is possibly TRBD2 (5 bases). CDR1 is DFQATT and CDR2 is SNEGSKA in the germline V gene (reference sequence). V lost 3 bases and J lost 3, with 11 bases in between. The CDR3 totals 13 residues. The CDR3 DNA sequence: TGCAGTGCTAGTCGGGGTTTAAAAGAGACCCAGTACTTC. It codes for CSASRGLKETQYF.

Comment on this clonotype: This may come from a read error, since a much larger clone is one base off. This rearrangement joins TRBV2 to TRBJ2-5; 8 nucleotides agree with TRBD1. Germline lookup yields CDR1 SNHLY and CDR2 FYNNEI. The CDR3 contains 13 residues. The CDR3 nucleotides are TGTGCCAGCAGTTTCAGGGGGCAAGAGACCCCGTACTTC. This translates into CASSFRGQETPYF.

As to this clonotype: A much more abundant neighbour one base away suggests this may be a read error. The genes are TRBV7-2 and TRBJ2-5, with D possibly matching TRBD1 (5 bases). Germline V gives CDR1 SGHTA, CDR2 FQGNSA. V lost 8 bases and J lost 5, with 12 bases in between. The CDR3 sequence is 12 residues long. CDR3 nucleotide sequence: TGTGCCAGCGGCTCCCCAGGGGAGACCCAGTACTTC. Translation gives CASGSPGETQYF. The whole variable domain, filled in from reference TRBV7-2 and TRBJ2-5, reads GAGVSQSPSNKVTEKGKDVELRCDPISGHTALYWYRQSLGQGLEFLIYFQGNSAPDKSGLPSDRFSAERTGGSVSTLTIQRTQQEDSAVYLCASGSPGETQYFGPGTRLLVL.

This clonotype was seen a few times. This may arise from a read error, as a much more abundant clone is one base away. The conserved final phenylalanine or tryptophan is absent from the CDR3, which likely points to a read error. The gene calls are TRBV3-1 and TRBJ1-1, with D uncertain. The CDR3 consists of 11 residues. Germline V gene data show CDR1 as LGHDT and CDR2 as YNNKEL (reference sequence). The V and J ends lost 3 bases and 10 bases respectively, with 9 bases between them. The CDR3 coding sequence is TGTGCCAGCAGCCACGGGGAGGGAGCTTTCCTT. It specifies CASSHGEGAFL.

This clonotype has at least ten counts. The V call is TRBV10-2, the J call TRBJ2-1; 16 bases are a match to TRBD2. The CDR3 totals 17 residues. Germline V gene lookup returns CDR1 WSHSY and CDR2 SAAADI. Trimming cost V 11 bases and J 5 bases; bases outside gene matches: 12. CDR3 coding DNA: TGCGCCGTCACAGGGACTAGCGGGAGGGCCGGCGACAATGAGCAGTTCTTC. Translated: CAVTGTSGRAGDNEQFF.

This clonotype appeared many times. The rearrangement uses TRBV5-1 and TRBJ2-3, with D hard to call. Germline V gives CDR1 SGHRS, CDR2 YFSETQ. CDR3 size: 16 residues. V lost 4 bases and J 0 bases, leaving 15 bases between the germline ends. The CDR3 nucleotides are TGCGCCAGCAGCCGCAGACCCGCCGACAGCACAGATACGCAGTATTTT. It codes for CASSRRPADSTDTQYF.

This clonotype was seen only a few times. Since a much larger clone is just one base distant, this may be a read error. This chain joins TRBV6-1 and TRBJ2-1; the D is unclear. Germline CDR1 MNHNS, CDR2 SASEGT. The CDR3 has 17 amino acids. The CDR3 region is CASSQTDQTASYNEQLF. CDR3 nucleotides: TGTGCCAGCAGCCAAACTGACCAGACGGCCTCCTACAATGAGCAGCTCTTC.

This clonotype was detected many times. The rearrangement joins TRBV10-3 to TRBJ1-1; weak D call: TRBD1 (5 bases). The CDR3 spans 14 residues. Trimming removed 2 bases at V and 2 bases at J, with 9 bases between. Germline CDR1 ENHRY, CDR2 SYGVKD. The CDR3 loop reads CAISERGQNTEAFF. CDR3 DNA: TGTGCCATCAGTGAGAGGGGCCAAAACACTGAAGCTTTCTTT.

This clonotype was seen at least ten times. This chain uses TRBV2 with TRBJ1-5, with D tentatively TRBD1 (6 bases). Deletions cut 3 bases from V and 5 bases from J, with 11 bases between. CDR1 SNHLY and CDR2 FYNNEI come from the germline V gene. This CDR3 has 14 amino acids. In nucleotides, the CDR3 is TGTGCCAGCAGTGACAGGGGCTGGGATCAGCCCCAGCATTTT. Translating gives CASSDRGWDQPQHF.

As concerns this clonotype: A single base separates this from a much larger clone, so it may be a read error. The chain recombines TRBV20-1 with TRBJ1-2; 9 nucleotides agree with TRBD1. CDR3 length: 13 amino acids. J gave up 8 bases and V 7 bases, and 11 bases lay outside the gene matches. Germline CDR1 is DFQATT and CDR2 is SNEGSKA (reference sequence). CDR3 nucleotides: TGCAGTGTAAAAACCGGGACAGGGAGAGGCTACACCTTC. Its translation is CSVKTGTGRGYTF.

A word on this clonotype: The conserved phenylalanine or tryptophan normally closing the CDR3 is absent here, so this likely arose from a read error. The chain recombines TRBV5-1 with TRBJ2-6; D remains ambiguous. CDR1 and CDR2 from the germline V gene are SGHRS and YFSETQ. The CDR3 loop spans 17 amino acids. Trimming cost V 0 bases and J 4 bases, with 14 bases left between them. CDR3 nucleotides: TGCGCCAGCAGCTTGGGCCCCAGGTCCTCGGGGGCCAACGTCCTGACTTCC. Its translation: CASSLGPRSSGANVLTS.

In its sample, this clonotype was seen many times. V usage is TRBV23-1 and J usage is TRBJ2-1, with D uncertain. TRBV23-1 is filed as an ORF, its function uncertain. The CDR3 has 16 amino acids. Trimming left V 8 bases short and J 2 bases short, with 19 bases between. The CDR3 sequence is CASSPSFRNTYNEQFF. DNA for the CDR3: TGCGCCAGCTCTCCTAGTTTTCGGAATACCTACAATGAGCAGTTCTTC.

This clonotype was seen repeatedly, ten times or more. The CDR3 DNA reads TGTGCCAGTAGGGGGACAGGAATGGCCCAAAAACTGTTTTTT. Encoded protein: CASRGTGMAQKLFF. This sequence joins TRBV6-1 and TRBJ1-4; 8 nucleotides match TRBD1. Unmatched junction bases numbered 12, after V lost 9 bases and J lost 9 bases. CDR1 is MNHNS, CDR2 SASEGT, per germline. The CDR3 consists of 14 residues.

The rearrangement joins TRBV18 to TRBJ2-3; D is unresolved. The CDR3 runs 15 residues. Germline loops: CDR1 KGHSH, CDR2 LQKENI. The germline V and J ends were trimmed by 2 bases and 12 bases, with 21 bases remaining between them. Here the CDR3 reads CASSPYELSTDIQYF. CDR3 coding DNA: TGTGCCAGCTCACCATACGAGTTAAGCACAGATATACAGTATTTT.

This clonotype was found many times. The gene calls are TRBV15 and TRBJ1-5; D uncertain. Germline loops: CDR1 LNHNV, CDR2 YYDKDF (reference sequence). This CDR3 has 15 residues. V lost 0 bases, J lost 7 bases, and 13 bases lay in between. CDR3 sequence: CATSRDRSSKQPQHF. The DNA of the CDR3 is TGTGCCACCAGCAGAGATCGGTCGAGTAAGCAGCCCCAGCATTTT.

This clonotype has a count of ten or more. The V and J genes are TRBV4-1 and TRBJ2-5; D uncertain. There are 14 residues in the CDR3. CDR1 and CDR2 (germline): MGHRA, YSYEKL. Trimming shortened V by 5 bases and J by 0 bases, and 10 bases separated the two germline ends. For the CDR3, the DNA is TGCGCCAGCAGCTCGGCGGCAGACCAAGAGACCCAGTACTTC. This translates into CASSSAADQETQYF.

This clonotype was detected many times. This chain links TRBV20-1 with TRBJ2-5; D gene uncertain. Per the germline V gene, CDR1 is DFQATT and CDR2 is SNEGSKA (reference sequence). The CDR3 covers 11 residues. V was shortened by 0 bases and J by 4 bases, with 3 bases between the two germline ends. The CDR3 DNA reads as TGCAGTGCTAGAGAAGGAGAGACCCAGTACTTC. Its protein is CSAREGETQYF.

This clonotype was detected many times. This chain links TRBV5-1 with TRBJ1-4; 8 bases match TRBD1. Germline loops: CDR1 SGHRS, CDR2 YFSETQ. The CDR3 consists of 13 residues. J lost 5 bases, V lost 5 bases, and 2 bases had no gene match. The CDR3 is CASRTGENEKLFF. The CDR3 DNA is TGCGCCAGCAGGACAGGGGAAAATGAAAAACTGTTTTTT.

Ten or more counts support this clonotype. CDR3 DNA sequence: TGTGCCAGCAGGGATCTAGCGGGAAATTACAATGAGCAGTTCTTC. As protein: CASRDLAGNYNEQFF. V is TRBV12-3 or TRBV12-4 and J is TRBJ2-1, with TRBD2 matching over 9 bases. The CDR3 runs 15 residues. Unmatched junction bases numbered 7, after V lost 6 bases and J lost 4 bases.

There are a few counts of this clonotype. With only one base between it and a far larger clone, this is likely a read error. The J gene is TRBJ2-1, the V gene TRBV6-1, with D perhaps TRBD2 (5 bases). CDR3 size: 17 residues. V was shortened by 6 bases and J by 8 bases, with 26 bases between the two germline ends. Germline V gene data show CDR1 as MNHNS and CDR2 as SASEGT. CDR3: CASRAPLEGGWTDEQFF. CDR3 DNA sequence: TGTGCCAGCAGAGCCCCCCTAGAGGGCGGGTGGACGGATGAGCAGTTCTTC.

With regard to this clonotype: The conserved final phenylalanine or tryptophan is absent from the CDR3, which likely points to a read error. The rearrangement links TRBV28 to TRBJ2-7, with D possibly being TRBD1 (5 bases). V lost 6 bases, J lost 3 bases, and 18 bases lay in between. CDR1 is MDHEN, CDR2 SYDVKM, per germline. CDR3 length: 15 residues. The DNA of the CDR3 is TGTGCCAGCAGCCAAGGACAAGGAACCTACTACGAGCAGTACTAC. Its protein is CASSQGQGTYYEQYY.

With respect to this clonotype: This may come from a read error, since a much larger clone is one base off. This chain uses TRBV2 with TRBJ2-1; a weak D match, TRBD2 (6 bases). In germline, CDR1 is SNHLY, CDR2 FYNNEI. The CDR3 length is 15 residues. CDR3: CACSVDGGVYNEQFF. The DNA for the CDR3 is TGTGCCTGCAGTGTTGATGGCGGGGTCTACAATGAGCAGTTCTTC.

The sample holds a few counts of this clonotype. One base away lies a much larger clone, so this may be a sequencing read error. This chain uses TRBV28 with TRBJ1-5; 7 bases are shared with TRBD1. The V segment lost 10 bases and the J segment 9 bases; nucleotides outside the gene matches: 18. CDR1 MDHEN and CDR2 SYDVKM come from the germline V gene. This CDR3 region has 15 residues. CDR3: CAINPGQERLTPQHF. CDR3 sequence (DNA): TGTGCCATCAATCCAGGACAGGAGCGATTAACGCCCCAGCATTTT.

Details on this clonotype: With a much larger clone just one base away, this may be a read error. The chain recombines TRBV7-9 with TRBJ2-7; possibly TRBD2 for D (6 bases). The CDR3 runs 15 residues. Germline lookup yields CDR1 SEHNR and CDR2 FQNEAQ (reference sequence). Trimming stripped 7 bases from V and 6 bases from J, with 22 bases between. The CDR3: CASITIGGLLGEQYF. The DNA of the CDR3 is TGTGCCAGCATCACAATCGGGGGACTGTTGGGCGAGCAGTACTTC.

The chain uses TRBV7-8 and TRBJ2-1, with TRBD2 identical over 7 bases. With V trimmed by 11 bases and J by 5 bases, 12 bases remained unmatched. This CDR3 comprises 14 residues. Germline V CDR1 and CDR2: SGHVS, FQNEAQ. The CDR3: CAATRAGGNNEQFF. The DNA for the CDR3 is TGTGCCGCTACTAGGGCCGGGGGGAACAATGAGCAGTTCTTC. The whole variable domain, remainder taken from reference TRBV7-8 and TRBJ2-1, is GAGVSQSPRYKVAKRGQDVALRCDPISGHVSLFWYQQALGQGPEFLTYFQNEAQLDKSGLPSDRFFAERPEGSVSTLKIQRTQQEDSAVYLCAATRAGGNNEQFFGPGTRLTVL.